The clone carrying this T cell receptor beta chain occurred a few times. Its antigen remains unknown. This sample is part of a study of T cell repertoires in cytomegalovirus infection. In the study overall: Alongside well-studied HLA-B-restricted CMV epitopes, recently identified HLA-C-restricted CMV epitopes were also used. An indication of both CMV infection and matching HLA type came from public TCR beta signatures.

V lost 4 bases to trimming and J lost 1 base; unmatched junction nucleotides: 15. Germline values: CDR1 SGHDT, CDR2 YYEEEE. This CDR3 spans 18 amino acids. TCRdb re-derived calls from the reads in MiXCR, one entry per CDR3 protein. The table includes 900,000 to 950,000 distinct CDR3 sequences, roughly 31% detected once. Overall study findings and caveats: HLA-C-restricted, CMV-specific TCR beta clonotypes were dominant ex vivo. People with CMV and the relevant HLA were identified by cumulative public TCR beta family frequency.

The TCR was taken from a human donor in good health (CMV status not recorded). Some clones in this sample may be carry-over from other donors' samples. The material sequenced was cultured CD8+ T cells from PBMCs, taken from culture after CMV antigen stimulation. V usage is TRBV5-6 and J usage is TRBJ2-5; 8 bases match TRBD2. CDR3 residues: CASSLSDETSGVQETQYF. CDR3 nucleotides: TGTGCCAGCAGCCTAAGCGACGAAACTAGCGGAGTCCAAGAGACCCAGTACTTC.